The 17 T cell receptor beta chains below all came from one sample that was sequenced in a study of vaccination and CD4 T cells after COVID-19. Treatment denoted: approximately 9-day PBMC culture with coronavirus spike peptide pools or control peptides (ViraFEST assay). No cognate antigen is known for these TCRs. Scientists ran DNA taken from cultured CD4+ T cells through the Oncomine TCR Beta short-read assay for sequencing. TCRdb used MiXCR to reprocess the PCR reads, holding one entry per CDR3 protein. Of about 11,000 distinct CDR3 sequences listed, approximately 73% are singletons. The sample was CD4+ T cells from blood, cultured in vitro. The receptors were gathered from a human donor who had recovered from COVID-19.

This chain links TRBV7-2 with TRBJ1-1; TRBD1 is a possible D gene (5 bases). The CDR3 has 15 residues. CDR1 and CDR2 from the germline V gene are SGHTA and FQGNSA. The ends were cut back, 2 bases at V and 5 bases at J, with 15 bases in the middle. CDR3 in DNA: TGTGCCAGCAGCTTATACGGCCCGGGGGAGACTGAAGCTTTCTTT. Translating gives CASSLYGPGETEAFF.

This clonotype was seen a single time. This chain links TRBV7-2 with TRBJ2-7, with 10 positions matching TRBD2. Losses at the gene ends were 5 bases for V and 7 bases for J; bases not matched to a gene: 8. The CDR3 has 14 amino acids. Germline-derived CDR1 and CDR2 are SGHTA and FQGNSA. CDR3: CASSPTSGVREQYF. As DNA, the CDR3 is TGTGCCAGCAGCCCCACTAGCGGGGTGCGGGAGCAGTACTTC.

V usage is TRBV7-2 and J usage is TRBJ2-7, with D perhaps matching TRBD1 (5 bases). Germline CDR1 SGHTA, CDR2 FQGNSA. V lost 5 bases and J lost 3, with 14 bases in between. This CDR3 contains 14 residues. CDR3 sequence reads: CASSPTQDNYEQYF. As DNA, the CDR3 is TGTGCCAGCAGCCCCACGCAGGACAACTACGAGCAGTACTTC.

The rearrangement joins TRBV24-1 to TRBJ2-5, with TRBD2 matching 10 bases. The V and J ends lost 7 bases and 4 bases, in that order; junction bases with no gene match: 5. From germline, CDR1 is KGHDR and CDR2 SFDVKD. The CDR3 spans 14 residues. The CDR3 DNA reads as TGTGCCACCAGCCTAGCGGGAGTTGGAGAGACCCAGTACTTC. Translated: CATSLAGVGETQYF.

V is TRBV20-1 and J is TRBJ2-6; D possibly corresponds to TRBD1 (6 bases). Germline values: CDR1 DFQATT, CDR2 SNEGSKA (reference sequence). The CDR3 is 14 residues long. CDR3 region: CSARGGSGANVLTF. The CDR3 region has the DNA TGCAGCGCCCGAGGGGGCTCTGGGGCCAACGTCCTGACTTTC.

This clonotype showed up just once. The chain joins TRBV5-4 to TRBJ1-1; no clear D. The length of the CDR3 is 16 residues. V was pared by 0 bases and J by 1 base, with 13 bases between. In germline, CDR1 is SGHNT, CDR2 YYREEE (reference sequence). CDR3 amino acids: CASSLGVTWGNTEAFF. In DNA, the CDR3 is TGTGCCAGCAGCTTGGGAGTCACATGGGGGAACACTGAAGCTTTCTTT. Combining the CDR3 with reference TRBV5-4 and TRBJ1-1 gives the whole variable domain ETGVTQSPTHLIKTRGQQVTLRCSSQSGHNTVSWYQQALGQGPQFIFQYYREEENGRGNFPPRFSGLQFPNYSSELNVNALELDDSALYLCASSLGVTWGNTEAFFGQGTRLTVV.

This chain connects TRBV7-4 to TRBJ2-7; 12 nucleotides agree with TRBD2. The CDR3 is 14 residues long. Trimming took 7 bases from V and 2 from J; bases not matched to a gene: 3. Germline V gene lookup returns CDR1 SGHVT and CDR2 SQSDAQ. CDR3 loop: CASNRLAGAYEQYF. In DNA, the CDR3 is TGTGCCAGCAATCGACTAGCGGGAGCCTACGAGCAGTACTTC. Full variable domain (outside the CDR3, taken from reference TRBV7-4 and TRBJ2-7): GAGVSQSPRYKVAKRGRDVALRCDSISGHVTLYWYRQTLGQGSEVLTYSQSDAQRDKSGRPSGRFSAERPERSVSTLKIQRTEQGDSAVYLCASNRLAGAYEQYFGPGTRLTVT.

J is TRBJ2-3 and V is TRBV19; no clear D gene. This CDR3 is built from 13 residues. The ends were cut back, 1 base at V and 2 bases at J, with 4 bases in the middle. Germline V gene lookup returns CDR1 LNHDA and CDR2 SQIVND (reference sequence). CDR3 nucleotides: TGTGCCAGTAGTATAGCGGACACAGATACGCAGTATTTT. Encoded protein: CASSIADTDTQYF.

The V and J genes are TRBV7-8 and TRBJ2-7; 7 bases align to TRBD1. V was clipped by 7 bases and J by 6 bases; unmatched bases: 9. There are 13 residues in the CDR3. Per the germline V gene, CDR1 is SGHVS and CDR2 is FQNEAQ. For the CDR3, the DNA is TGTGCCAGCATACAGACAGGGTACGGCGAGCAGTACTTC. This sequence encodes CASIQTGYGEQYF.

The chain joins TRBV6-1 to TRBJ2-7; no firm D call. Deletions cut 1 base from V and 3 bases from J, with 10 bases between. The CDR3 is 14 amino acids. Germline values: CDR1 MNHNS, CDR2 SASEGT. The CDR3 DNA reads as TGTGCCAGCAGTGAAGAAGGCCCCAGCTACGAGCAGTACTTC. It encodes CASSEEGPSYEQYF.

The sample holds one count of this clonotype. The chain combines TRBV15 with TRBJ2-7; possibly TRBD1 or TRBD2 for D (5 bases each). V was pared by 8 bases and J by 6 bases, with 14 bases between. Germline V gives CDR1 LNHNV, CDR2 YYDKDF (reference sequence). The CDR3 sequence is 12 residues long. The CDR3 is CATARGAREQYF. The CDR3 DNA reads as TGTGCCACCGCCCGAGGGGCCCGCGAGCAGTACTTC.

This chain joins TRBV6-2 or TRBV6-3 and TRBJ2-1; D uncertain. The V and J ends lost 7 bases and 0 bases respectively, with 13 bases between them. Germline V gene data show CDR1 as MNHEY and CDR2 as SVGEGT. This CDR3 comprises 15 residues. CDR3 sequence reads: CASIPRRSSYNEQFF. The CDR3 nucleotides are TGTGCCAGCATCCCGCGAAGGAGCTCCTACAATGAGCAGTTCTTC.

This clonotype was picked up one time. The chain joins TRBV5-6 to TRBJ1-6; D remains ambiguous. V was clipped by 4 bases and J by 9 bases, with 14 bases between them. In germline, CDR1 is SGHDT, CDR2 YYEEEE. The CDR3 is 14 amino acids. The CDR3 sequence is CASSRELVGSPLHF. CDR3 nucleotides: TGTGCCAGCAGCCGAGAATTAGTTGGTTCACCCCTCCACTTT.

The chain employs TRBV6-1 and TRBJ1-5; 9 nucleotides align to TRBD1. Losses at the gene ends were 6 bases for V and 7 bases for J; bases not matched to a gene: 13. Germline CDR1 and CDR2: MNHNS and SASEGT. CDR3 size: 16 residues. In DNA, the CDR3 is TGTGCCAGCAGCCCGGCCGGACAGGGGCATCTACAGCCCCAGCATTTT. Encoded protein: CASSPAGQGHLQPQHF.

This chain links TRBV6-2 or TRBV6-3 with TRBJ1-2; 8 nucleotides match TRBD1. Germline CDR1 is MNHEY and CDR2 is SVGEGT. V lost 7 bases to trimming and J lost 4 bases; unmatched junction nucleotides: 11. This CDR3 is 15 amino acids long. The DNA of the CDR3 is TGTGCCAGCACCTACCAGGACAGGGACAGCTATGGCTACACCTTC. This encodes CASTYQDRDSYGYTF.

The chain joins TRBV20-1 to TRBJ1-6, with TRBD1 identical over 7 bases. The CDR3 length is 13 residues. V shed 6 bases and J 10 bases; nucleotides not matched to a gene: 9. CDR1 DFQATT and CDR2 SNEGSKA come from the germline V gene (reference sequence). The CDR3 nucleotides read TGCAGTGCACAAGGGGGCGCGGGGTCACCCCTCCACTTT. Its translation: CSAQGGAGSPLHF.

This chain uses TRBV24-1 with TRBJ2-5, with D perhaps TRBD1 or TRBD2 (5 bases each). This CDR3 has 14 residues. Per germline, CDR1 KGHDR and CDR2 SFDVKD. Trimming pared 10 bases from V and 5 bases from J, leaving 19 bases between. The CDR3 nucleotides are TGTGCCACGTCCGGGACCAGGCCGTGGGAGACCCAGTACTTC. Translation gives CATSGTRPWETQYF.